This T cell receptor (beta chain) was captured by sequencing in a study of blood T cells in healthy people across ages. General study findings and limits: There were more naive CD4+ cells and higher diversity in long-lived donors than in aged donors.

A second PCR of 7 to 11 cycles used a sample-barcoded 5' primer and a J-beta primer mix. Every cDNA molecule carried a tag from a template-switch adaptor bearing 12 random nucleotides. TCRdb ran MiXCR on the 5' RACE reads and lists one entry per CDR3 protein. The sample yields around 580,000 distinct CDR3 sequences, around 48% seen once. Isolated per sample were at least 7 million PBMCs. On this clonotype itself: Its antigen is not identified.

The trim removed 4 bases at V and 3 bases at J, leaving 4 bases unmatched. Looked up from germline, CDR1 is SGHRS and CDR2 is YFSETQ. CDR3 size: 15 residues. V is TRBV5-1 and J is TRBJ2-2, with 9 bases identical to TRBD2. Material: blood. The sequence was obtained from an elderly man in good health. The CDR3 loop reads CASSERGAYTGELFF. DNA for the CDR3: TGCGCCAGCAGCGAGCGGGGGGCTTACACCGGGGAGCTGTTTTTT.